This T cell receptor beta chain came from a study of T cells in Graves' hyperthyroidism and ophthalmopathy. In the study overall: Staff took peripheral blood when the initial diagnosis was made, before any treatment began.

Looked up from germline, CDR1 is MNHNS and CDR2 is SASEGT. The CDR3 runs 13 residues. In its sample, this clonotype was seen a few times. Its antigen is unidentified. Diagnostic assessment was based on clinical symptoms, serum thyroxine and TRAb, thyroid ultrasound and orbital computed tomography. Amplified TCR beta CDR3 regions came from RNA transcripts. The TCR CDR3 first-round RT-PCR relied on the HTBI primer set. A single record per CDR3 protein comes from TCRdb applying MiXCR to the multiplex PCR reads. The sample has about 600,000 distinct CDR3 sequences, 14% seen once; the top ten hold roughly 7.7%. Findings and limits, study-wide: Progression to ophthalmopathy was predicted a median of 6.5 months early.

The V gene is TRBV6-1, the J gene TRBJ2-2, with 8 positions matching TRBD1. The specimen was blood. The TCR was taken from a woman between 18 and 30 years old with Graves' ophthalmopathy. The CDR3 here is CAILQGGTGELFF. In DNA, the CDR3 is TGTGCGATACTACAGGGGGGAACCGGGGAGCTGTTTTTT.